The clone carrying this T cell receptor beta chain was seen repeatedly, ten times or more. Its antigen is currently unknown. A template switching step contributed a universal primer site, while unique molecular identifiers were present in the cDNA. One entry per CDR3 protein results from TCRdb running MiXCR on the 5' RACE reads. This table has roughly 1,500,000 distinct CDR3 sequences, 25% to 35% appearing once. The CDR3 covers 18 residues. This sample was taken from a study of identical twins. Study-wide points: Twins' surplus sharing was weaker for beta out-of-frame sequences.

This chain joins TRBV21-1 and TRBJ2-7; the D call of TRBD2 is as the table states it, not checked on the DNA. TRBV21-1 is a pseudogene locus. The source of this sequence is a newborn girl in good health. Sequencing used cord blood. The chain's CDR3 is CASSKSHGLAGDCYEQYF. CDR3 DNA sequence: TGTGCCAGCAGCAAATCCCACGGACTAGCGGGAGACTGCTACGAGCAGTACTTC.